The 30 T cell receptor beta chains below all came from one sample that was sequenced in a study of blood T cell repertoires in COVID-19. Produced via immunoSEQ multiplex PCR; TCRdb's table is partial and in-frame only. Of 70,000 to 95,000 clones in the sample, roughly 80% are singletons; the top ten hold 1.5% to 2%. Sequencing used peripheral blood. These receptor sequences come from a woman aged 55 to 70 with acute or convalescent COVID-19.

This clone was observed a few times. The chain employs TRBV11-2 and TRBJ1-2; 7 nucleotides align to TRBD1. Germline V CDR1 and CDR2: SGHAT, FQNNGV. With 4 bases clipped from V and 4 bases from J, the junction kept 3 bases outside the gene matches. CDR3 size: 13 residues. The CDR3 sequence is CASSSTGPYGYTF. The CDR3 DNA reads TGTGCCAGCAGCTCGACAGGGCCCTATGGCTACACCTTC.

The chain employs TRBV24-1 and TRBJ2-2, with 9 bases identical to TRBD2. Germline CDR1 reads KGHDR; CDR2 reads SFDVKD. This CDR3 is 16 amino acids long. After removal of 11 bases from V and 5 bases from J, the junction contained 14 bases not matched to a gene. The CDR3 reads CASRGHGAGGTGELFF. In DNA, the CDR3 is TGTGCCAGTCGGGGCCATGGAGCGGGAGGTACCGGGGAGCTGTTTTTT.

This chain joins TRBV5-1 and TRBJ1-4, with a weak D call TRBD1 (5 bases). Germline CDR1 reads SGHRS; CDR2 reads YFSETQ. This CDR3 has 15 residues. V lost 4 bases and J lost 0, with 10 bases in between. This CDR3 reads CASSPLTATNEKLFF. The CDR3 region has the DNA TGCGCCAGCAGCCCATTGACAGCAACTAATGAAAAACTGTTTTTT. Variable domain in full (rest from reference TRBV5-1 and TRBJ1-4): KAGVTQTPRYLIKTRGQQVTLSCSPISGHRSVSWYQQTPGQGLQFLFEYFSETQRNKGNFPGRFSGRQFSNSRSEMNVSTLELGDSALYLCASSPLTATNEKLFFGSGTQLSVL.

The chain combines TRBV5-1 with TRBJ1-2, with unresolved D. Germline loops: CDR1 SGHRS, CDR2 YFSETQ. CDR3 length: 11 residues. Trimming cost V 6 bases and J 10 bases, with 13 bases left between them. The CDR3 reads CASTLISAYTF. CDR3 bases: TGCGCCAGCACCCTCATCAGTGCCTACACCTTC.

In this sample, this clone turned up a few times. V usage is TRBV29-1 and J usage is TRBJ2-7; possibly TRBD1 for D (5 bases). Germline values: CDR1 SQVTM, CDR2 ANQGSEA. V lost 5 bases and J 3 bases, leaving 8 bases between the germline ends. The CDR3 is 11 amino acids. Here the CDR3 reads CSVWTNYEQYF. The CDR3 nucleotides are TGCAGCGTTTGGACAAACTACGAGCAGTACTTC.

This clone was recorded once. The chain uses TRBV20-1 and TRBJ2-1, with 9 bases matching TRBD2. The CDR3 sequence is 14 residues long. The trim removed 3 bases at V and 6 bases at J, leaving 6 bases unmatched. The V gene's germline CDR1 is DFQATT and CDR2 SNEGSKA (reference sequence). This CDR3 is CSASQAGGSNEQFF. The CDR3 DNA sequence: TGCAGTGCTAGTCAAGCGGGGGGATCCAATGAGCAGTTCTTC.

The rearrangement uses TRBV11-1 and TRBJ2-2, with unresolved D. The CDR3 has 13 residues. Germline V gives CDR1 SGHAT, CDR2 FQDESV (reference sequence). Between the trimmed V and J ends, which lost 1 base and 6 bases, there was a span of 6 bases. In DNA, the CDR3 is TGTGCCAGCAGCTTAGACTTTTCCGGGGAGCTGTTTTTT. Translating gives CASSLDFSGELFF.

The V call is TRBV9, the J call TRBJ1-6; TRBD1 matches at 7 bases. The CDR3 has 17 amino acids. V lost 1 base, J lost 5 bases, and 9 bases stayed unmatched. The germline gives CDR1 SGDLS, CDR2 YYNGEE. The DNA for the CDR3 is TGTGCCAGCAGCGTATACCCGTCTGGGACAGATAATTCACCCCTCCACTTT. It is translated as CASSVYPSGTDNSPLHF.

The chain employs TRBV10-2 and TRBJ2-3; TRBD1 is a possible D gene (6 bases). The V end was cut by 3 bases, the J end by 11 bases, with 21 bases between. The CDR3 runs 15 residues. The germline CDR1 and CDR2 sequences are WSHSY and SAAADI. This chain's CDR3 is CASSDGQWTAGVQYF. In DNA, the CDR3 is TGCGCCAGCAGTGACGGGCAATGGACCGCAGGGGTGCAGTATTTT.

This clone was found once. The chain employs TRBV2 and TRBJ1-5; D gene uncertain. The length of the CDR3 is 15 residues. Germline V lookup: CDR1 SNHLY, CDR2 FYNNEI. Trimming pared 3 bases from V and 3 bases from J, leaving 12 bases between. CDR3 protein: CASSEWQANNQPQHF. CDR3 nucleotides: TGTGCCAGCAGTGAGTGGCAGGCCAACAATCAGCCCCAGCATTTT.

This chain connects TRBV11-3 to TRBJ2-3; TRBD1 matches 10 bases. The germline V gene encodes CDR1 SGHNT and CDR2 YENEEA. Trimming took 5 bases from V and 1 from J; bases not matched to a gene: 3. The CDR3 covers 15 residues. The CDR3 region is CASSPDRGGTDTQYF. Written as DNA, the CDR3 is TGTGCCAGCAGCCCGGACAGGGGGGGCACAGATACGCAGTATTTT.

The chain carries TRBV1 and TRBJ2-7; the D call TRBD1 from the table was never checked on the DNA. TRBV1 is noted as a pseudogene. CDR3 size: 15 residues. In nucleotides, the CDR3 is TGCACCAGCAGCCAAGATATTCCAGACTCCTACGAGCAGTACTTC. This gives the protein CTSSQDIPDSYEQYF.

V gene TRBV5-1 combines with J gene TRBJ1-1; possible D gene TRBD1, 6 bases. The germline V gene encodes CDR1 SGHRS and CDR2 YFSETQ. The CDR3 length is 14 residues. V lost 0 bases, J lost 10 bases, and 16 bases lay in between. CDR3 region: CASSLEDSLIAAFF. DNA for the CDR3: TGCGCCAGCAGCTTGGAGGACAGCCTTATTGCAGCTTTCTTT.

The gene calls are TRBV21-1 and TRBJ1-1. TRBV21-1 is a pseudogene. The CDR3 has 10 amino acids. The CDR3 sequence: CASMRAEAFF. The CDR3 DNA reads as TGTGCCAGCATGCGAGCTGAAGCTTTCTTT.

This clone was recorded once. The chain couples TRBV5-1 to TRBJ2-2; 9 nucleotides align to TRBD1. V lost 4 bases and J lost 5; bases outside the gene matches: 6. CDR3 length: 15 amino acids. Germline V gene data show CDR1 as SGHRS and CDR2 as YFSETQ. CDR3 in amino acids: CASSRGQGLTGELFF. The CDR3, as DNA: TGCGCCAGCAGCAGGGGACAGGGACTGACCGGGGAGCTGTTTTTT.

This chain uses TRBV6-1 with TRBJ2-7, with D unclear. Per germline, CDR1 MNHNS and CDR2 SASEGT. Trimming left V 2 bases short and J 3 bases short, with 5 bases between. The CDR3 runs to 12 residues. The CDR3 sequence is CASSEIVYEQYF. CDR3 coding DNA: TGTGCCAGCAGTGAAATAGTCTACGAGCAGTACTTC.

CDR3: CASRQAMNTEAFF. The CDR3 nucleotides read TGTGCCAGTAGGCAGGCAATGAACACTGAAGCTTTCTTT. V gene TRBV19 combines with J gene TRBJ1-1; D unclear. V was cut by 6 bases and J by 0 bases, with 8 bases left in between. This CDR3 has 13 residues. CDR1 and CDR2 from the germline V gene are LNHDA and SQIVND (reference sequence).

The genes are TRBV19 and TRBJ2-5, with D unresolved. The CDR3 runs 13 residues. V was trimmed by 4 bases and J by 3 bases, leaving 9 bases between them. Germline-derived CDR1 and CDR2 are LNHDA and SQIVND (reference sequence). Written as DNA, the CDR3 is TGTGCCAGTAGTAGGGTACAGAAAGAGACCCAGTACTTC. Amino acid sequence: CASSRVQKETQYF.

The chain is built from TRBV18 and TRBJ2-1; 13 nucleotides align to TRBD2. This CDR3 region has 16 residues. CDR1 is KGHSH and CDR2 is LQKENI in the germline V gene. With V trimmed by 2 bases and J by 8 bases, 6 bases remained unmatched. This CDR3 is CASSPTTSGGVYEQFF. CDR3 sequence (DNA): TGTGCCAGCTCACCAACCACTAGCGGGGGGGTCTATGAGCAGTTCTTC.

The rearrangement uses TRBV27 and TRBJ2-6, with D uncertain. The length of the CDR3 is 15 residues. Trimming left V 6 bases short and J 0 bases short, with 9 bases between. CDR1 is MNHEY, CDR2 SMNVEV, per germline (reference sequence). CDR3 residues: CASSLESSGANVLTF. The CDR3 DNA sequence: TGTGCCAGCAGCCTCGAGTCCTCTGGGGCCAACGTCCTGACTTTC.

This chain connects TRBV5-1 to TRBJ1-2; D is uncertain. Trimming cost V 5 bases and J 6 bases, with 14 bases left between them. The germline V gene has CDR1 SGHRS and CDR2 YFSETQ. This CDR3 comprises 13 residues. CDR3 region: CASSTSDSDGYTF. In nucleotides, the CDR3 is TGCGCCAGCAGTACGTCAGACTCTGATGGCTACACCTTC.

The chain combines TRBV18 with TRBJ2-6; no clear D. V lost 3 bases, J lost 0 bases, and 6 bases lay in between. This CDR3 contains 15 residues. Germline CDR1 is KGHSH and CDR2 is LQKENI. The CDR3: CASSPSISGANVLTF. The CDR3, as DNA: TGTGCCAGCTCACCGTCTATCTCTGGGGCCAACGTCCTGACTTTC.

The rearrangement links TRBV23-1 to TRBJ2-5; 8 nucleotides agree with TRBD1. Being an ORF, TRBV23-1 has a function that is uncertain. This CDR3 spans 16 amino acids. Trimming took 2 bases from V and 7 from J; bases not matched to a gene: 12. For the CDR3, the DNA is TGCGCCAGCAGTCAACCCTCAGGGGGCGAGTTTGGGACCCAGTACTTC. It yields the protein CASSQPSGGEFGTQYF.

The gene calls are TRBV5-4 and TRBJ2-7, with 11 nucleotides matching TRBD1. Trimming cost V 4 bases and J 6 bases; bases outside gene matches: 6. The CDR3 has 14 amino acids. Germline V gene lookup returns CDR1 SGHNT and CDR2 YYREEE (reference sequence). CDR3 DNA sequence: TGTGCCAGCAGCAAGGGACAGGGGGAGGGCGAGCAGTACTTC. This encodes CASSKGQGEGEQYF.

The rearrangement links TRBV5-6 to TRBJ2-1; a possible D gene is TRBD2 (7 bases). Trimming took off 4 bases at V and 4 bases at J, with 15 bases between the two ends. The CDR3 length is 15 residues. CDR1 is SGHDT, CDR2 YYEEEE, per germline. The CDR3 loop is CASSPGASGYNEQFF. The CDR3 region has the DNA TGTGCCAGCAGCCCGGGGGCTAGCGGTTACAATGAGCAGTTCTTC.

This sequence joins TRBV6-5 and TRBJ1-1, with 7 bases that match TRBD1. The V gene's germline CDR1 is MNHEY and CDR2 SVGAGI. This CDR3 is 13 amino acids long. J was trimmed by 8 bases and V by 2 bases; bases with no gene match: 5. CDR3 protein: CASSYKDREEAFF. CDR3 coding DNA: TGTGCCAGCAGTTACAAAGACAGGGAGGAAGCTTTCTTT.

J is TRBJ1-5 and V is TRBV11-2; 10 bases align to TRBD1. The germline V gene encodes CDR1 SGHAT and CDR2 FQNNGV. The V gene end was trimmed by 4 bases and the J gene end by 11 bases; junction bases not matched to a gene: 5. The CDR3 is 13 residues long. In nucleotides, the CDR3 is TGTGCCAGCAGCTACGGACAGGGGGGATCCCAGCATTTT. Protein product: CASSYGQGGSQHF. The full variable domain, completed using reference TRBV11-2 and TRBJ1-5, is EAGVAQSPRYKIIEKRQSVAFWCNPISGHATLYWYQQILGQGPKLLIQFQNNGVVDDSQLPKDRFSAERLKGVDSTLKIQPAKLEDSAVYLCASSYGQGGSQHFGDGTRLSIL.

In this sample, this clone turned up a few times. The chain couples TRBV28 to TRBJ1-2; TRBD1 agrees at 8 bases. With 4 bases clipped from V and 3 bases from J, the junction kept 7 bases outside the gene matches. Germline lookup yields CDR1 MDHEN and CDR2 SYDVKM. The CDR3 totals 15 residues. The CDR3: CASSWGQASDYGYTF. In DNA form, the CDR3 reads TGTGCCAGCAGTTGGGGACAGGCCTCTGACTATGGCTACACCTTC.

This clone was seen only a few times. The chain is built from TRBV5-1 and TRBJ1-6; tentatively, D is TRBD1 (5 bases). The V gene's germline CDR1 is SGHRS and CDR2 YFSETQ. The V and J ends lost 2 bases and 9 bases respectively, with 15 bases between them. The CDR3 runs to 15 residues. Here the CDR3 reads CASSFLSQGGSPLHF. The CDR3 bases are TGCGCCAGCAGCTTCCTAAGTCAGGGCGGTTCACCCCTCCACTTT.

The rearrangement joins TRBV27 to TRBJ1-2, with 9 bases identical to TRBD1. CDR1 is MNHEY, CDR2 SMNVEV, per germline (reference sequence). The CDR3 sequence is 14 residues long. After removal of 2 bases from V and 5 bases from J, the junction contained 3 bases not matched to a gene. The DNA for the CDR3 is TGTGCCAGCAGTTTACAGGGACAGGGTTATGGCTACACCTTC. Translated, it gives CASSLQGQGYGYTF.